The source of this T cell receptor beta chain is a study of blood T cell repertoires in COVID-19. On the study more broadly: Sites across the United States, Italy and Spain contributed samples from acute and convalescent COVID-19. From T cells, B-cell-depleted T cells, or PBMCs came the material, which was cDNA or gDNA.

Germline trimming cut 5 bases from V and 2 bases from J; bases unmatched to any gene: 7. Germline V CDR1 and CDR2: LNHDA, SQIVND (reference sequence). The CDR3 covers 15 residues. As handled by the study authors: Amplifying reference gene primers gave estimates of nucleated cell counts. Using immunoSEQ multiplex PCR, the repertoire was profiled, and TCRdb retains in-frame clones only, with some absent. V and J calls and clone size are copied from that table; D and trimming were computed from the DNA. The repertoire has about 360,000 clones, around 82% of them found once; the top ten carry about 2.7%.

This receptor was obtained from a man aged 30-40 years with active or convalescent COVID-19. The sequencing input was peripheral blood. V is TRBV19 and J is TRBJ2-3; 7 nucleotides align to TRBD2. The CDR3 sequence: CASSSAGTYTDTQYF. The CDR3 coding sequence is TGTGCCAGTAGTTCAGCGGGGACTTACACAGATACGCAGTATTTT.